This T cell receptor beta chain was documented in a study of blood T cell repertoires in COVID-19. Study-wide context: The United States, Italy and Spain supplied acute and convalescent COVID-19 samples. T cells, B-cell-depleted T cells, or PBMCs supplied cDNA or gDNA.

Recruited during active infection, patients (from Seattle) were subsequently followed longitudinally. In the study's own analysis: Using reference gene primer amplification, nucleated cell counts were estimated. Profiling relied on immunoSEQ multiplex PCR, and the TCRdb table lists in-frame clones only, not all of them. V and J calls plus clone size are reproduced from that table; the DNA served to infer D and trimming. The table lists fewer than 350,000 clones, around 90% of them singletons. This TCR derives from a woman in her 30s with COVID-19, enrolled during active disease. Sequenced input: peripheral blood.

CDR3 loop: CASSAVGTGNTGELFF. The CDR3 DNA follows: TGTGCCAGCAGCGCTGTAGGGACAGGGAACACCGGGGAGCTGTTTTTT. The chain has TRBV9 and TRBJ2-2, with TRBD1 identical over 8 bases. J gave up 1 base and V 3 bases, and 5 bases lay outside the gene matches. The germline gives CDR1 SGDLS, CDR2 YYNGEE. The CDR3 length is 16 residues.